These 21 T cell receptor beta chains share one sample of origin, sequenced in a study of blood T cell repertoires in COVID-19. Only in-frame clones appear in the TCRdb table, and some are missing; sequencing was by immunoSEQ multiplex PCR. The repertoire holds over 100,000 clones, 75% to 85% seen once, with about 5% in the top ten. Sequences were obtained from peripheral blood. Receptor source: a man in his 60s with acute or convalescent COVID-19.

The genes are TRBV11-2 and TRBJ1-2; TRBD1 matches at 9 bases. The germline V gene encodes CDR1 SGHAT and CDR2 FQNNGV. V lost 2 bases, J lost 2 bases, and 3 bases stayed unmatched. The CDR3 totals 15 residues. The CDR3 DNA follows: TGTGCCAGCAGCTTAAACAGGGGGCAAAACTATGGCTACACCTTC. Amino acid sequence: CASSLNRGQNYGYTF.

The gene calls are TRBV7-3 and TRBJ1-1; the D is unclear. The CDR3 extends over 12 amino acids. From germline, CDR1 is SGHTA and CDR2 FQGTGA. The ends were cut back, 4 bases at V and 4 bases at J, with 7 bases in the middle. The DNA of the CDR3 is TGTGCCAGCAGCTCCCCGGGCACTGAAGCTTTCTTT. Protein sequence: CASSSPGTEAFF.

This CDR3 is CASSTRAAVSYNEQFF. The CDR3 nucleotides are TGTGCCAGCAGTACCCGAGCGGCCGTCTCCTACAATGAGCAGTTCTTC. The chain links TRBV28 to TRBJ2-1, with a tentative D call TRBD2 (5 bases). The CDR3 runs 16 residues. Trimming removed 5 bases from V and 0 bases from J, with 14 bases in between. Germline lookup yields CDR1 MDHEN and CDR2 SYDVKM.

The chain has TRBV18 and TRBJ1-2; D possibly corresponds to TRBD1 (5 bases). Between the trimmed V and J ends, which lost 0 bases and 8 bases, there was a span of 16 bases. This CDR3 is built from 15 residues. The germline V gene has CDR1 KGHSH and CDR2 LQKENI. The CDR3 DNA reads as TGTGCCAGCTCACCACCGCAGGGAAGTACGGAGGGCTACACCTTC. Protein: CASSPPQGSTEGYTF.

The chain joins TRBV19 to TRBJ1-6; tentatively, D is TRBD1 (6 bases). This CDR3 contains 16 residues. Germline assignment: CDR1 LNHDA and CDR2 SQIVND (reference sequence). Between the trimmed V and J ends, which lost 7 bases and 6 bases, there was a span of 19 bases. CDR3 residues: CASNPRGGRGNSPLHF. The CDR3 DNA reads as TGTGCCAGTAACCCTCGGGGGGGCAGGGGTAATTCACCCCTCCACTTT.

The V call is TRBV12-3 or TRBV12-4, the J call TRBJ1-3, with D unresolved. Deletions cut 4 bases from V and 4 bases from J, with 8 bases between. The CDR3 has 13 residues. This chain's CDR3 is CASSSAVGNTIYF. The CDR3 DNA sequence: TGTGCCAGCAGTTCGGCGGTAGGAAACACCATATATTTT.

Concerning this clone: Other DNA sequences in the sample encode the same CDR3. The genes are TRBV19 and TRBJ2-2, with a tentative D call TRBD1 (5 bases). The germline gives CDR1 LNHDA, CDR2 SQIVND (reference sequence). With 6 bases removed from V and 4 bases from J, the gap between germline ends came to 15 bases. This CDR3 is built from 15 residues. This CDR3 reads CASSNRGTLTGELFF. The CDR3 coding sequence is TGTGCCAGTAGCAATAGGGGAACACTCACCGGGGAGCTGTTTTTT.

The genes are TRBV5-5 and TRBJ2-3, with 7 bases that match TRBD1. V dropped 4 bases and J dropped 4; count of bases not matched to a gene: 9. This CDR3 is built from 15 residues. Germline lookup yields CDR1 SGHKS and CDR2 YYEKEE (reference sequence). The CDR3 reads CASSGNRGGADTQYF. CDR3 nucleotide sequence: TGTGCCAGCAGCGGCAACAGGGGCGGCGCAGATACGCAGTATTTT.

The rearrangement joins TRBV27 to TRBJ1-5; perhaps TRBD1 as D (5 bases). This CDR3 is built from 16 residues. Per the germline V gene, CDR1 is MNHEY and CDR2 is SMNVEV (reference sequence). V was pared by 0 bases and J by 1 base, with 10 bases between. The CDR3 protein is CASSLSRRGSNQPQHF. CDR3 nucleotide sequence: TGTGCCAGCAGTTTATCGAGAAGGGGAAGCAATCAGCCCCAGCATTTT.

Turning to this clone: Other DNA sequences of this sample code for an identical CDR3. V usage is TRBV7-5 and J usage is TRBJ2-7; the table's D call of TRBD2 was not tested on the DNA. TRBV7-5 is an annotated pseudogene. This CDR3 region has 16 residues. CDR3 loop: CVRSPTSGRAPYEQYF. DNA of the CDR3: TGTGTCAGAAGCCCAACTAGCGGGAGGGCCCCCTACGAGCAGTACTTC.

This rearrangement joins TRBV18 to TRBJ2-7; 7 bases fit TRBD1. Germline V gene data show CDR1 as KGHSH and CDR2 as LQKENI. Trimming removed 5 bases from V and 6 bases from J; junction bases left unmatched: 10. CDR3 length: 14 residues. The CDR3: CASSFSTGYGEQYF. In DNA form, the CDR3 reads TGTGCCAGCTCATTTTCGACAGGGTACGGCGAGCAGTACTTC.

CDR3 in amino acids: CASGYNQPQHF. The CDR3 coding sequence is TGTGCTAGTGGCTACAATCAGCCCCAGCATTTT. The chain couples TRBV12-5 to TRBJ1-5; no firm D call. CDR3 length: 11 residues. V gave up 6 bases and J gave up 3 bases, with 3 bases separating them. From germline, CDR1 is LGHNT and CDR2 FRNRAP. Full variable domain (rest looked up from reference TRBV12-5 and TRBJ1-5): DARVTQTPRHKVTEMGQEVTMRCQPILGHNTVFWYRQTMMQGLELLAYFRNRAPLDDSGMPKDRFSAEMPDATLATLKIQPSEPRDSAVYFCASGYNQPQHFGDGTRLSIL.

This chain links TRBV5-1 with TRBJ2-1, with 8 bases matching TRBD2. The CDR3 contains 15 residues. Germline CDR1 and CDR2: SGHRS and YFSETQ. V was clipped by 1 base and J by 5 bases; unmatched bases: 5. The DNA for the CDR3 is TGCGCCAGCAGCTTGATGGCGGGGGGAAACAATGAGCAGTTCTTC. Translation: CASSLMAGGNNEQFF.

The chain couples TRBV19 to TRBJ1-3, with 7 bases fitting TRBD1. V gave up 5 bases and J gave up 0 bases; unmatched junction bases: 4. Germline V gene data show CDR1 as LNHDA and CDR2 as SQIVND (reference sequence). CDR3 size: 15 residues. DNA of the CDR3: TGTGCCAGTAGTTTCGGGACAGCCTCTGGAAACACCATATATTTT. Residues: CASSFGTASGNTIYF.

This clone was observed once. V gene TRBV7-8 combines with J gene TRBJ2-1; tentatively, D is TRBD2 (6 bases). The CDR3 has 16 residues. Germline loops: CDR1 SGHVS, CDR2 FQNEAQ. V was cut by 4 bases and J by 3 bases, with 16 bases left in between. The CDR3 DNA is TGTGCCAGCAGCTCGCGATCCGGGACTTTCTACAATGAGCAGTTCTTC. Its protein product is CASSSRSGTFYNEQFF.

This clone showed up just a few times. The chain combines TRBV7-9 with TRBJ1-1, with a possible D match to TRBD1 (5 bases). The CDR3 runs 15 residues. The V gene's germline CDR1 is SEHNR and CDR2 FQNEAQ (reference sequence). Trimming removed 5 bases at V and 1 base at J, with 14 bases between. The DNA for the CDR3 is TGTGCCAGCAGCCCCGCGACAGATAAGAACACTGAAGCTTTCTTT. Its protein product is CASSPATDKNTEAFF.

This chain uses TRBV28 with TRBJ2-3; D gene ambiguous. Germline V gene sequence: CDR1 MDHEN, CDR2 SYDVKM. The CDR3 sequence is 11 residues long. The V end lost 6 bases, the J end lost 6 bases, and 7 bases lay between the germline ends. The CDR3 region is CASRATDTQYF. The CDR3 nucleotides read TGTGCCAGCAGGGCAACCGATACGCAGTATTTT.

The DNA of the CDR3 is TGCGCCAGCAGCGACACAGGGTCAACTAATGAAAAACTGTTTTTT. Encoded protein: CASSDTGSTNEKLFF. The chain employs TRBV5-1 and TRBJ1-4, with D tentatively TRBD1 (6 bases). This CDR3 has 15 amino acids. The germline gives CDR1 SGHRS, CDR2 YFSETQ. V was trimmed by 4 bases and J by 0 bases, leaving 10 bases between them.

This sequence joins TRBV28 and TRBJ2-7, with D maybe TRBD2 (5 bases). This CDR3 has 12 residues. Germline values: CDR1 MDHEN, CDR2 SYDVKM. With 6 bases removed from V and 3 bases from J, the gap between germline ends came to 9 bases. The CDR3 sequence: CASSLAGYEQYF. The CDR3 DNA follows: TGTGCCAGCAGCCTAGCTGGCTACGAGCAGTACTTC.

This clone was detected only a few times. J is TRBJ1-5 and V is TRBV28; 11 bases are a match to TRBD1. This CDR3 comprises 17 residues. Germline CDR1 and CDR2: MDHEN and SYDVKM. The V segment lost 5 bases and the J segment 6 bases; nucleotides outside the gene matches: 12. CDR3 sequence: CASSPGTGGPIFQPQHF. CDR3 nucleotide sequence: TGTGCCAGCAGTCCGGGGACAGGGGGACCTATCTTTCAGCCCCAGCATTTT.

The chain links TRBV7-9 to TRBJ2-2; 7 positions match TRBD1. Unmatched junction bases numbered 5, after V lost 4 bases and J lost 0 bases. This CDR3 is built from 16 residues. Per the germline V gene, CDR1 is SEHNR and CDR2 is FQNEAQ (reference sequence). Here the CDR3 DNA reads TGTGCCAGCAGCTCGCAGGGGGTTTCGAACACCGGGGAGCTGTTTTTT. Residues: CASSSQGVSNTGELFF.